These 23 T cell receptor beta chains came from one sample sequenced in a study of regulatory T cells in long-lasting Graves disease. Time point denoted: newly diagnosed GD, antithyroid drugs for less than 3 months. Following extraction of RNA from PBMCs, that RNA was used to make the TCR library. Both iRepertoire HTBI primers and Arm-PCR of CDR3 regions were used to build the TCR beta libraries. One entry per CDR3 protein, called by TCRdb with MiXCR from the multiplex PCR reads. The table records 250,000 to 300,000 distinct CDR3 sequences, about 20% of them present only once. In addition, the sample was reused for a study of T cells in Graves' hyperthyroidism and ophthalmopathy.

The material sequenced was peripheral blood mononuclear cells (PBMCs), taken at new diagnosis, from a patient treated with antithyroid drugs. Receptors originate from a woman aged 25 to 39 with Graves disease.

This clonotype appeared many times. The chain joins TRBV20-1 to TRBJ1-4; TRBD1 matches at 7 bases. Germline CDR1 and CDR2: DFQATT and SNEGSKA (reference sequence). Trimming cost V 7 bases and J 5 bases; bases outside gene matches: 7. The CDR3 contains 13 residues. The CDR3 DNA is TGCAGTGTCCTGGGACAGAAGAATGAAAAACTGTTTTTT. It is translated as CSVLGQKNEKLFF.

This clonotype has a count of ten or more. The J gene is TRBJ2-5, the V gene TRBV20-1, with 7 bases lining up with TRBD2. The V gene's germline CDR1 is DFQATT and CDR2 SNEGSKA (reference sequence). J gave up 1 base and V 0 bases, and 8 bases lay outside the gene matches. This CDR3 has 16 amino acids. CDR3 protein: CSARDLLAAVQETQYF. CDR3 in DNA: TGCAGTGCTAGAGACCTCCTAGCGGCAGTCCAAGAGACCCAGTACTTC.

About this clonotype itself: A much larger clone lies one base from this, so it may be a read error. This chain joins TRBV5-1 and TRBJ2-7; no reliable D call. Germline CDR1 reads SGHRS; CDR2 reads YFSETQ. CDR3 length equals 11 residues. CDR3 nucleotide sequence: TGCGCCAGCGGCTTGGAATCCGAGCAGTACTTC. Translation: CASGLESEQYF.

Ten or more counts support this clonotype. The chain employs TRBV20-1 and TRBJ2-3; TRBD2 matches 7 bases. Germline values: CDR1 DFQATT, CDR2 SNEGSKA (reference sequence). This CDR3 is built from 13 residues. Losses at the gene ends were 6 bases for V and 2 bases for J; bases not matched to a gene: 5. DNA of the CDR3: TGCAGTGCGAGGAGCGGGGCCACAGATACGCAGTATTTT. Encoded protein: CSARSGATDTQYF.

This clonotype has at least ten counts. This sequence joins TRBV20-1 and TRBJ1-5; 9 positions match TRBD1. Germline CDR1 reads DFQATT; CDR2 reads SNEGSKA (reference sequence). V lost 0 bases to trimming and J lost 7 bases; unmatched junction nucleotides: 4. This CDR3 comprises 14 residues. The CDR3 coding sequence is TGCAGTGCTAGAGAAGGGACAGGGACGCAGCCCCAGCATTTT. It codes for CSAREGTGTQPQHF.

This clonotype was observed at least ten times. The rearrangement joins TRBV7-6 to TRBJ1-5; D is perhaps TRBD1 (5 bases). V was clipped by 5 bases and J by 8 bases, with 19 bases between them. This CDR3 region has 15 residues. CDR1 is SGHVS, CDR2 FNYEAQ, per germline. CDR3 bases: TGTGCCAGCAGCGAAAAGGGGCAATTCGGGGAGCCCCAGCATTTT. It codes for CASSEKGQFGEPQHF.

A word on this clonotype: This may be a read error, as it is one base from a much larger clone. This sequence joins TRBV6-1 and TRBJ2-2, with D possibly being TRBD2 (6 bases). Germline CDR1 is MNHNS and CDR2 is SASEGT. Trimming pared 3 bases from V and 6 bases from J, leaving 14 bases between. The CDR3 is made up of 15 amino acids. CDR3 DNA sequence: TGTGCCAGCAGTGACTCGAGACGGGGGTCCGGGGAGCTGTTTTTT. Protein: CASSDSRRGSGELFF.

Regarding this clonotype: A far larger clone is a single base away, which makes a read error likely. Likely a read error: the CDR3 ends without its conserved phenylalanine or tryptophan. The CDR3 is CASTPPPWANEQFL. In nucleotides, the CDR3 is TGTGCCAGCACCCCCCCGCCGTGGGCCAATGAGCAGTTCCTC. The rearrangement links TRBV7-2 to TRBJ2-1; D remains unclear. V was clipped by 7 bases and J by 6 bases, with 16 bases between them. This CDR3 is 14 amino acids long. The germline V gene encodes CDR1 SGHTA and CDR2 FQGNSA.

This clonotype was seen ten or more times. The chain joins TRBV6-5 to TRBJ2-1; TRBD1 aligns across 12 bases. CDR3 length equals 19 residues. V shed 2 bases and J 5 bases; nucleotides not matched to a gene: 13. Per the germline V gene, CDR1 is MNHEY and CDR2 is SVGAGI. Here the CDR3 reads CASSYAWDRGPLEHNEQFF. The CDR3 DNA sequence: TGTGCCAGCAGTTACGCATGGGACAGGGGGCCATTGGAACACAATGAGCAGTTCTTC.

This clonotype has a count of ten or more. The CDR3 bases are TGTGCCAGCAGCGTAGGTCCGGGGGCCGGTCGTTCCCTCCACTTT. This encodes CASSVGPGAGRSLHF. The rearrangement links TRBV9 to TRBJ1-6; D might be TRBD1 (6 bases). Deletions cut 0 bases from V and 14 bases from J, with 18 bases between. This CDR3 is 15 amino acids long. CDR1 and CDR2 from the germline V gene are SGDLS and YYNGEE.

The sample holds a few counts of this clonotype. This rearrangement joins TRBV12-5 to TRBJ2-1; no clear D. This CDR3 region has 14 residues. Looked up from germline, CDR1 is LGHNT and CDR2 is FRNRAP. V lost 5 bases and J lost 0, with 8 bases in between. The CDR3, as DNA: TGTGCTAGTGGTCCCGGCAGCTCCTACAATGAGCAGTTCTTC. It yields the protein CASGPGSSYNEQFF.

This clonotype was seen a handful of times. The J gene is TRBJ1-5, the V gene TRBV19; no reliable D call. The germline V gene encodes CDR1 LNHDA and CDR2 SQIVND (reference sequence). The ends were cut back, 6 bases at V and 2 bases at J, with 14 bases in the middle. The CDR3 has 15 amino acids. The CDR3 loop is CASRRAGIRNQPQHF. CDR3 DNA sequence: TGTGCCAGTAGAAGGGCCGGGATTCGCAATCAGCCCCAGCATTTT.

This clonotype has ten or more counts. The J gene is TRBJ1-2, the V gene TRBV12-3 or TRBV12-4, with D possibly matching TRBD1 (6 bases). This CDR3 region has 12 residues. V lost 7 bases and J 8 bases, leaving 14 bases between the germline ends. The CDR3 coding sequence is TGTGCCAGCACCCTGACAGGTGCGGGCTACACCTTC. Translation: CASTLTGAGYTF.

This clonotype has at least ten counts. An end of the junction does not agree with germline; a read error may underlie this. This chain joins TRBV4-1 and TRBJ2-1; 8 bases are a match to TRBD1. CDR3 length: 12 residues. Germline CDR1 MGHRA, CDR2 YSYEKL. CDR3 DNA sequence: TGTGCCAGCAGCAGACAGGGGAATGAGCAGTTCTTC. Protein sequence: CASSRQGNEQFF.

This clonotype was detected many times. Relative to the germline gene, one junction end is altered; a read error may explain this. The CDR3 DNA sequence: TGTGCTAGTGGTTCGGGGACCGCGGTTTTTGCCTTC. Amino acids: CASGSGTAVFAF. The rearrangement joins TRBV12-5 to TRBJ1-2, with a possible D match to TRBD1 (5 bases). The CDR3 covers 12 residues. In germline, CDR1 is LGHNT, CDR2 FRNRAP.

This clonotype has at least ten counts. The chain carries TRBV6-4 and TRBJ2-3; a weak D match, TRBD2 (6 bases). The CDR3 runs to 15 residues. Germline V gives CDR1 MRHNA, CDR2 SNTAGT. V was pared by 4 bases and J by 2 bases, with 13 bases between. CDR3 coding DNA: TGTGCCAGCAGTGGCGGGCGGGGACCCACAGATACGCAGTATTTT. Its protein is CASSGGRGPTDTQYF.

Ten or more counts support this clonotype. This rearrangement joins TRBV5-1 to TRBJ1-1, with unresolved D. In germline, CDR1 is SGHRS, CDR2 YFSETQ. This CDR3 is 14 amino acids long. The germline V and J ends were trimmed by 7 bases and 1 base, with 14 bases remaining between them. The CDR3 loop is CASGPGPSNTEAFF. The DNA of the CDR3 is TGCGCCAGCGGACCAGGACCCTCGAACACTGAAGCTTTCTTT.

In its sample, this clonotype was seen many times. The chain combines TRBV28 with TRBJ1-1, with D uncertain. CDR1 is MDHEN and CDR2 is SYDVKM in the germline V gene. The CDR3 totals 14 residues. V shed 3 bases and J shed 0 bases, with 8 bases lying between them. The CDR3 DNA reads as TGTGCCAGCAGTTTTTACGGCTTGAACACTGAAGCTTTCTTT. Its translation is CASSFYGLNTEAFF.

The table lists this clonotype with many counts. The gene calls are TRBV5-1 and TRBJ1-1, with D possibly matching TRBD1 (5 bases). The V end was cut by 1 base, the J end by 1 base, with 11 bases between. The CDR3 is made up of 15 amino acids. The germline V gene has CDR1 SGHRS and CDR2 YFSETQ. The CDR3 spells CASSLSPGTNTEAFF. The DNA of the CDR3 is TGCGCCAGCAGCTTGTCACCGGGGACGAACACTGAAGCTTTCTTT.

This clonotype showed up many times. The V and J genes are TRBV6-2 or TRBV6-3 and TRBJ1-2, with TRBD1 matching 7 bases. The J segment lost 4 bases and the V segment lost 2 bases, leaving 1 base of the junction unmatched. Germline-derived CDR1 and CDR2 are MNHEY and SVGEGT. This CDR3 has 13 residues. CDR3 bases: TGTGCCAGCAGTTACCAGGGGGGCTATGGCTACACCTTC. Its protein is CASSYQGGYGYTF.

The V call is TRBV7-2, the J call TRBJ2-3; 11 positions agree with TRBD2. The J call may be mistaken, given a closer DNA end match to TRBJ2-5. Looked up from germline, CDR1 is SGHTA and CDR2 is FQGNSA. This CDR3 contains 18 residues. This CDR3 reads CASSLGATSGAREETQYF. The CDR3 region has the DNA TGTGCCAGCAGCTTAGGGGCGACTAGCGGGGCGAGAGAAGAGACCCAGTACTTC.

In this sample, this clonotype turned up many times. The V gene is TRBV6-5, the J gene TRBJ1-1, with TRBD1 matching 7 bases. The CDR3 consists of 16 residues. Trimming at V came to 0 bases and at J to 3 bases, leaving 7 bases not matched to a gene. Germline CDR1 is MNHEY and CDR2 is SVGAGI. The CDR3 DNA reads TGTGCCAGCAGTTACTCGAGCGCTCAGGGGGACACTGAAGCTTTCTTT. Translated: CASSYSSAQGDTEAFF.

This clonotype showed up many times. This rearrangement joins TRBV6-5 to TRBJ1-5; no definite D call. The V end was cut by 0 bases, the J end by 6 bases, with 12 bases between. This CDR3 is 15 amino acids long. From germline, CDR1 is MNHEY and CDR2 SVGAGI. The CDR3 bases are TGTGCCAGCAGTTACTCGAAAGGGAGAGGTCAGCCCCAGCATTTT. Translation gives CASSYSKGRGQPQHF.